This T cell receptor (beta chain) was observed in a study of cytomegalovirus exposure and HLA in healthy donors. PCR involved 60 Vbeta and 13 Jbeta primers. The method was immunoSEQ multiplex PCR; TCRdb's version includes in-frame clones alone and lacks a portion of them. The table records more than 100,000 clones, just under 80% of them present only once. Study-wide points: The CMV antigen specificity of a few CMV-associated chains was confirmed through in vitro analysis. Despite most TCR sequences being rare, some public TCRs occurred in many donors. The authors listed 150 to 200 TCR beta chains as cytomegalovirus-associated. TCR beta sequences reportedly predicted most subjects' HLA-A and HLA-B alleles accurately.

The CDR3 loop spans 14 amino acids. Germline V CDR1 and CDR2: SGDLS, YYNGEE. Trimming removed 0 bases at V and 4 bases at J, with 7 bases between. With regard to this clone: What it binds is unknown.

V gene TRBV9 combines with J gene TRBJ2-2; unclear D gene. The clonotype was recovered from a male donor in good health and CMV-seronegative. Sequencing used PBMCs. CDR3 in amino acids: CASSVGASTGELFF. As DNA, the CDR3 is TGTGCCAGCAGCGTAGGGGCCTCCACCGGGGAGCTGTTTTTT.